This TCR beta chain was documented in a study of blood T cell repertoires in COVID-19. Across the whole study: Acute and convalescent COVID-19 samples came from the United States, Italy and Spain. PBMCs, B-cell-depleted T cells, or T cells were the source of the cDNA or gDNA that made up the material.

In the original processing: Reference gene primer amplification in the assay estimated nucleated cell counts. Only in-frame clones appear in the TCRdb table, and some are missing; sequencing was by immunoSEQ multiplex PCR. Clone size and the V and J calls come from that table; the DNA yielded D and trimming. The table includes about 130,000 clones, roughly four fifths detected once. The CDR3 has 15 residues. The junction had 11 bases not matched to a gene; V was cut back by 5 bases and J by 8 bases. The germline V gene encodes CDR1 LNHDA and CDR2 SQIVND (reference sequence). Seattle cases were enrolled at active infection and followed longitudinally.

The TCR was taken from a man between 25 and 39 years old with COVID-19, enrolled during active disease. The sample consisted of peripheral blood. The rearrangement links TRBV19 to TRBJ1-4, with TRBD1 matching 7 bases. This chain's CDR3 is CASSHRGTVVEKLFF. The DNA of the CDR3 is TGTGCCAGTAGTCACAGGGGAACGGTTGTAGAAAAACTGTTTTTT. Full variable domain (rest looked up from reference TRBV19 and TRBJ1-4): DGGITQSPKYLFRKEGQNVTLSCEQNLNHDAMYWYRQDPGQGLRLIYYSQIVNDFQKGDIAEGYSVSREKKESFPLTVTSAQKNPTAFYLCASSHRGTVVEKLFFGSGTQLSVL.